The 24 T cell receptor beta chains below were found in one sample sequenced in a study of blood T cell repertoires in COVID-19. Assay: immunoSEQ multiplex PCR; the TCRdb copy retains only in-frame clones and omits some. The profile shows roughly 110,000 clones, 70% to 90% of them singletons. The sample comprised peripheral blood. Receptors were obtained from a man aged 40-49 years with active or convalescent COVID-19.

This rearrangement joins TRBV15 to TRBJ1-2; D might be TRBD1 (5 bases). Trimming pared 0 bases from V and 10 bases from J, leaving 9 bases between. Germline V gene sequence: CDR1 LNHNV, CDR2 YYDKDF (reference sequence). The CDR3 extends over 12 amino acids. CDR3 sequence (DNA): TGTGCCACCAGCAGAGACCGACAGTTCTACACCTTC. Its translation: CATSRDRQFYTF.

The chain employs TRBV20-1 and TRBJ2-7, with D maybe TRBD2 (7 bases). Germline V CDR1 and CDR2: DFQATT, SNEGSKA (reference sequence). Trimming cost V 4 bases and J 6 bases, with 10 bases left between them. The CDR3 covers 11 residues. CDR3 protein: CSATGGGEQYF. The CDR3 DNA reads TGCAGTGCTACGGGGGGCGGCGAGCAGTACTTC.

The J gene is TRBJ2-2, the V gene TRBV11-2; 7 nucleotides align to TRBD1. The length of the CDR3 is 14 residues. Germline values: CDR1 SGHAT, CDR2 FQNNGV. Trimming at V came to 5 bases and at J to 5 bases, leaving 5 bases not matched to a gene. The CDR3 reads CASSPRQGTGELFF. CDR3 bases: TGTGCCAGCAGCCCAAGACAGGGTACCGGGGAGCTGTTTTTT.

J is TRBJ1-2 and V is TRBV11-2; 7 bases match TRBD1. Germline V gene data show CDR1 as SGHAT and CDR2 as FQNNGV. The CDR3 is 15 residues long. With V trimmed by 2 bases and J by 2 bases, 5 bases remained unmatched. Here the CDR3 reads CASSLIVGGNYGYTF. In nucleotides, the CDR3 is TGTGCCAGCAGCTTAATCGTAGGGGGCAACTATGGCTACACCTTC.

The DNA for the CDR3 is TGTGCCAGCAGAGTTCTACTAGCCGGTTCCGGGGAGCTGTTTTTT. Amino acid sequence: CASRVLLAGSGELFF. The rearrangement uses TRBV27 and TRBJ2-2; D perhaps matches TRBD2 (6 bases). The CDR3 is 15 amino acids. V shed 6 bases and J shed 6 bases, with 17 bases lying between them. The germline V gene encodes CDR1 MNHEY and CDR2 SMNVEV (reference sequence).

This clone was detected a few times. V gene TRBV3-1 (or the pseudogene TRBV3-2) combines with J gene TRBJ2-5; a weak D match, TRBD2 (6 bases). The CDR3 runs to 16 residues. Trimming pared 2 bases from V and 3 bases from J, leaving 16 bases between. The germline gives CDR1 LGHDT, CDR2 YNNKEL (reference sequence). The CDR3 nucleotides read TGTGCCAGCAGCCAATTTACCGGACTATACGAAGAGACCCAGTACTTC. Translating it yields CASSQFTGLYEETQYF.

J is TRBJ2-7 and V is TRBV19; D perhaps matches TRBD2 (6 bases). This CDR3 spans 14 amino acids. V lost 3 bases to trimming and J lost 4 bases, with 13 bases between them. Germline V lookup: CDR1 LNHDA, CDR2 SQIVND (reference sequence). As DNA, the CDR3 is TGTGCCAGTAGTATTGGAGGGGACCGATACGAGCAGTACTTC. Its protein product is CASSIGGDRYEQYF.

The gene calls are TRBV7-9 and TRBJ2-6; weak D call: TRBD2 (5 bases). Trimming left V 0 bases short and J 4 bases short, with 7 bases between. This CDR3 region has 15 residues. CDR1 and CDR2 from the germline V gene are SEHNR and FQNEAQ (reference sequence). CDR3 sequence reads: CASSLAADGANVLTF. CDR3 nucleotides: TGTGCCAGCAGCTTAGCAGCGGACGGGGCCAACGTCCTGACTTTC. Complete variable domain (other parts from reference TRBV7-9 and TRBJ2-6): DTGVSQNPRHKITKRGQNVTFRCDPISEHNRLYWYRQTLGQGPEFLTYFQNEAQLEKSRLLSDRFSAERPKGSFSTLEIQRTEQGDSAMYLCASSLAADGANVLTFGAGSRLTVL.

J is TRBJ1-3 and V is TRBV19, with 10 positions matching TRBD1. The CDR3 totals 15 residues. The V gene end was trimmed by 6 bases and the J gene end by 0 bases; junction bases not matched to a gene: 2. The germline V gene has CDR1 LNHDA and CDR2 SQIVND (reference sequence). CDR3 sequence (DNA): TGTGCCAGTAGGGGACAGGGGATCTCTGGAAACACCATATATTTT. Encoded protein: CASRGQGISGNTIYF. Using reference TRBV19 and TRBJ1-3 for the parts outside the CDR3, the full variable domain is DGGITQSPKYLFRKEGQNVTLSCEQNLNHDAMYWYRQDPGQGLRLIYYSQIVNDFQKGDIAEGYSVSREKKESFPLTVTSAQKNPTAFYLCASRGQGISGNTIYFGEGSWLTVV.

The chain joins TRBV6-5 to TRBJ1-2; maybe TRBD1 (6 bases). CDR1 and CDR2 from the germline V gene are MNHEY and SVGAGI. This CDR3 spans 15 amino acids. Trimming cost V 2 bases and J 1 base, with 11 bases left between them. The CDR3 bases are TGTGCCAGCAGTTACAGCGGACAGCTTAACTATGGCTACACCTTC. Protein: CASSYSGQLNYGYTF.

The rearrangement links TRBV14 to TRBJ2-1; 7 bases agree with TRBD2. Germline V CDR1 and CDR2: SGHDN, FVKESK. This CDR3 has 13 amino acids. The V and J ends lost 6 bases and 5 bases, in that order; junction bases with no gene match: 4. The CDR3 DNA sequence: TGTGCCAGCAGTGGTCTAGCGGACAATGAGCAGTTCTTC. Its protein product is CASSGLADNEQFF.

Here the CDR3 reads CASSLTGWGETQYF. The CDR3 bases are TGTGCCAGCAGCTTAACAGGGTGGGGAGAGACCCAGTACTTC. This rearrangement joins TRBV7-8 to TRBJ2-5, with D perhaps matching TRBD1 (6 bases). The germline V gene encodes CDR1 SGHVS and CDR2 FQNEAQ. The CDR3 is made up of 14 amino acids. Trimming pared 2 bases from V and 4 bases from J, leaving 11 bases between.

The chain has TRBV12-3 or TRBV12-4 and TRBJ1-2, with D uncertain. Between the trimmed V and J ends, which lost 1 base and 8 bases, there was a span of 11 bases. CDR3 length equals 13 residues. CDR3 bases: TGTGCCAGCAGTTTAGTCCGGGTTGAAGGCTACACCTTC. Encoded protein: CASSLVRVEGYTF.

The V and J genes are TRBV5-6 and TRBJ1-5; tentative D call: TRBD1 (5 bases). Trimming stripped 1 base from V and 0 bases from J, with 8 bases between. The CDR3 runs 15 residues. Germline V lookup: CDR1 SGHDT, CDR2 YYEEEE. Here the CDR3 DNA reads TGTGCCAGCAGCTTGACAGGAGATAGCAATCAGCCCCAGCATTTT. It encodes CASSLTGDSNQPQHF.

The chain has TRBV9 and TRBJ1-2; TRBD1 is a possible D gene (6 bases). Germline lookup yields CDR1 SGDLS and CDR2 YYNGEE. Trimming pared 4 bases from V and 3 bases from J, leaving 16 bases between. CDR3 length: 15 amino acids. As DNA, the CDR3 is TGTGCCAGCAGCCCCGGACCGGCAGGGGACTATGGCTACACCTTC. Residues: CASSPGPAGDYGYTF.

The gene calls are TRBV21-1 and TRBJ2-1; the DNA was not compared with TRBD2, the D call given in the table. TRBV21-1 is classified as a pseudogene. This CDR3 is 16 amino acids long. The CDR3 loop is CASSKEPLGLYNEQFF. Written as DNA, the CDR3 is TGTGCCAGCAGCAAAGAGCCACTAGGACTCTACAATGAGCAGTTCTTC.

The chain uses TRBV12-3 or TRBV12-4 and TRBJ1-5, with D perhaps TRBD1 (6 bases). CDR3 length: 11 residues. Trimming pared 5 bases from V and 11 bases from J, leaving 10 bases between. The CDR3: CASSLGTSQHF. DNA for the CDR3: TGTGCCAGCAGTCTGGGGACATCCCAGCATTTT.

The chain joins TRBV2 to TRBJ2-7; perhaps TRBD1 as D (5 bases). The V end lost 5 bases, the J end lost 3 bases, and 8 bases lay between the germline ends. Germline lookup yields CDR1 SNHLY and CDR2 FYNNEI. The CDR3 runs 12 residues. CDR3 coding DNA: TGTGCCAGCAGTACAGACAGCTACGAGCAGTACTTC. Translation: CASSTDSYEQYF. Filled out from reference TRBV2 and TRBJ2-7, the complete variable domain reads EPEVTQTPSHQVTQMGQEVILRCVPISNHLYFYWYRQILGQKVEFLVSFYNNEISEKSEIFDDQFSVERPDGSNFTLKIRSTKLEDSAMYFCASSTDSYEQYFGPGTRLTVT.

The rearrangement uses TRBV7-2 and TRBJ2-7, with 13 bases that match TRBD2. Germline CDR1 and CDR2: SGHTA and FQGNSA. V was clipped by 3 bases and J by 0 bases; unmatched bases: 8. The CDR3 is made up of 18 amino acids. CDR3 nucleotide sequence: TGTGCCAGCAGCTTGCAGGGACTAGCGGGATCGAGCTCCTACGAGCAGTACTTC. Amino acid sequence: CASSLQGLAGSSSYEQYF.

The gene calls are TRBV5-1 and TRBJ2-1; tentatively, D is TRBD2 (5 bases). The CDR3 has 15 amino acids. Trimming shortened V by 3 bases and J by 4 bases, and 14 bases separated the two germline ends. CDR1 is SGHRS and CDR2 is YFSETQ in the germline V gene. This CDR3 reads CASSSAEVPYNEQFF. Written as DNA, the CDR3 is TGCGCCAGCAGCTCCGCGGAGGTCCCGTACAATGAGCAGTTCTTC.

The rearrangement links TRBV28 to TRBJ2-1; 9 nucleotides match TRBD1. Germline CDR1 reads MDHEN; CDR2 reads SYDVKM. The CDR3 totals 16 residues. Trimming removed 7 bases from V and 7 bases from J; junction bases left unmatched: 14. CDR3 DNA: TGTGCCAGCACCTTCCAAGGGGGACAGGGTCAAAATGAGCAGTTCTTC. Its translation is CASTFQGGQGQNEQFF.

This clone was picked up one time. The rearrangement uses TRBV11-2 and TRBJ2-2; D is ambiguous. This CDR3 comprises 14 residues. Between the trimmed V and J ends, which lost 1 base and 0 bases, there was a span of 3 bases. The germline V gene encodes CDR1 SGHAT and CDR2 FQNNGV. The CDR3 DNA follows: TGTGCCAGCAGCTTAGCCTCGAACACCGGGGAGCTGTTTTTT. Protein product: CASSLASNTGELFF. The full variable domain, rest sourced from reference TRBV11-2 and TRBJ2-2, is EAGVAQSPRYKIIEKRQSVAFWCNPISGHATLYWYQQILGQGPKLLIQFQNNGVVDDSQLPKDRFSAERLKGVDSTLKIQPAKLEDSAVYLCASSLASNTGELFFGEGSRLTVL.

The chain combines TRBV10-3 with TRBJ2-7; 7 nucleotides match TRBD2. Germline V lookup: CDR1 ENHRY, CDR2 SYGVKD. Trimming took 8 bases from V and 4 from J; bases not matched to a gene: 8. The CDR3 loop spans 13 amino acids. This CDR3 reads CAIGGRAAYEQYF. The CDR3 region has the DNA TGTGCCATCGGAGGGAGGGCCGCTTACGAGCAGTACTTC.

The chain is built from TRBV9 and TRBJ2-2, with 10 bases aligning to TRBD1. The V segment lost 2 bases and the J segment 6 bases; nucleotides outside the gene matches: 10. CDR1 is SGDLS and CDR2 is YYNGEE in the germline V gene. The CDR3 has 17 residues. CDR3 in amino acids: CASSVRPGQGWAGELFF. The CDR3 coding sequence is TGTGCCAGCAGCGTTAGACCGGGACAGGGGTGGGCCGGGGAGCTGTTTTTT.